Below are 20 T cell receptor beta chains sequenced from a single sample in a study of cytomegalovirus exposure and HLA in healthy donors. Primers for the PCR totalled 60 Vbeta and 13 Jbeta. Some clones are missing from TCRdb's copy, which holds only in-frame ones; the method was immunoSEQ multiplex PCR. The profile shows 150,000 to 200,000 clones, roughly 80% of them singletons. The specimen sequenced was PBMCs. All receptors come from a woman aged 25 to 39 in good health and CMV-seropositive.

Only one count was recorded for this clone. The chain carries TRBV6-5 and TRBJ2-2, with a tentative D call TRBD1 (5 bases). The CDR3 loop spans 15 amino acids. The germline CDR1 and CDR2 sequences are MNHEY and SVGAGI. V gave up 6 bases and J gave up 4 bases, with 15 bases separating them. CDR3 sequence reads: CASSGFSGFTGELFF. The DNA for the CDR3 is TGTGCCAGCAGCGGATTCTCAGGGTTCACCGGGGAGCTGTTTTTT.

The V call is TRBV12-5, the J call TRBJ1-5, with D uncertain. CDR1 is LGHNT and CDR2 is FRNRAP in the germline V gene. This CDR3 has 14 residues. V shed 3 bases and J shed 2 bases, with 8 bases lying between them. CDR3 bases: TGTGCTAGTGGTTTTGCGGTGGGCAATCAGCCCCAGCATTTT. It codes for CASGFAVGNQPQHF. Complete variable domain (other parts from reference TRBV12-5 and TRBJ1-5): DARVTQTPRHKVTEMGQEVTMRCQPILGHNTVFWYRQTMMQGLELLAYFRNRAPLDDSGMPKDRFSAEMPDATLATLKIQPSEPRDSAVYFCASGFAVGNQPQHFGDGTRLSIL.

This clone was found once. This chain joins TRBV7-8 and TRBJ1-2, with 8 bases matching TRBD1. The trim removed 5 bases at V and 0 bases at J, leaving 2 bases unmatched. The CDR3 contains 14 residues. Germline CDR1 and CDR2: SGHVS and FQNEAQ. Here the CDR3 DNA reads TGTGCCAGCAGCCCGGGACAGGCTAACTATGGCTACACCTTC. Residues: CASSPGQANYGYTF.

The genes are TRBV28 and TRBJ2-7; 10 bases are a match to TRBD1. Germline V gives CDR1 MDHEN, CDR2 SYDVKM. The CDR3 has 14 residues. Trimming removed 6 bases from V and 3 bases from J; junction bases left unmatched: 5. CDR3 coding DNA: TGTGCCAGCAGCTCCGGGACAGGGGTCTACGAGCAGTACTTC. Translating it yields CASSSGTGVYEQYF. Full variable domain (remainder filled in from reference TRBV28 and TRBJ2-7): DVKVTQSSRYLVKRTGEKVFLECVQDMDHENMFWYRQDPGLGLRLIYFSYDVKMKEKGDIPEGYSVSREKKERFSLILESASTNQTSMYLCASSSGTGVYEQYFGPGTRLTVT.

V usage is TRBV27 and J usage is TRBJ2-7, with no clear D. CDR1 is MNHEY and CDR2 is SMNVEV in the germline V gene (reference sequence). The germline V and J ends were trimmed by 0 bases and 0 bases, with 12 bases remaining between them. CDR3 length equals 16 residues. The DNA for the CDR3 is TGTGCCAGCAGTTTATCCGGCGGCTTCCTCTCCTACGAGCAGTACTTC. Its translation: CASSLSGGFLSYEQYF.

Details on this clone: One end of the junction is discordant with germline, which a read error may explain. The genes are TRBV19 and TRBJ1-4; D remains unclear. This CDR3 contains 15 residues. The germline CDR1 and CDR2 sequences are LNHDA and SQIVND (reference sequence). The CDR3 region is CASSPTGATNEKLFF. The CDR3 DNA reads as TGTGCAAGTAGTCCAACGGGTGCAACTAATGAAAAACTGTTTTTT.

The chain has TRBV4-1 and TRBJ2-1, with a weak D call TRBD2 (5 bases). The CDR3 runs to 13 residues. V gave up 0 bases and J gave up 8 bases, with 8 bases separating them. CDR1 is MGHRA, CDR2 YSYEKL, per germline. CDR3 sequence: CASSQDSGYEQFF. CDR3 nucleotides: TGCGCCAGCAGCCAAGATTCGGGGTATGAGCAGTTCTTC.

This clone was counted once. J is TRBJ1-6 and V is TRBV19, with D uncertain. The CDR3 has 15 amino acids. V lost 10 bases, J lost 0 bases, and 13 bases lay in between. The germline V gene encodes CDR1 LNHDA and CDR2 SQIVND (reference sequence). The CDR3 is CAIPGKSSYNSPLHF. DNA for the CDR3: TGTGCCATTCCAGGCAAGAGCTCCTATAATTCACCCCTCCACTTT.

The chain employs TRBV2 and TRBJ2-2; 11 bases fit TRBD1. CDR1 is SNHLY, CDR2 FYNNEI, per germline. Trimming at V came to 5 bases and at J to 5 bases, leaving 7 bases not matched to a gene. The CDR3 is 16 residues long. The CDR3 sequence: CASSSWTGGRTGELFF. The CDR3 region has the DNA TGTGCCAGCAGTTCCTGGACAGGGGGCAGGACCGGGGAGCTGTTTTTT.

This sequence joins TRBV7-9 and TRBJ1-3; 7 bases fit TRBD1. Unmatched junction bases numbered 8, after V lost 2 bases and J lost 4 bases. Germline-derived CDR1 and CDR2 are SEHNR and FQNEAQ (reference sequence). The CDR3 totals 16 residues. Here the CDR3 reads CASSLRGLSGGNTIYF. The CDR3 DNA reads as TGTGCCAGCAGCTTAAGGGGGCTGAGTGGAGGAAACACCATATATTTT.

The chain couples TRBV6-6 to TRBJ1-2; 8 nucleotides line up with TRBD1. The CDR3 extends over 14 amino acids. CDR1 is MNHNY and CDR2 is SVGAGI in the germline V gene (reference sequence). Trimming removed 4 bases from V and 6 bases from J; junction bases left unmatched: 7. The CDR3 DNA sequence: TGTGCCAGCAGTTTACCCACAGGGGGGGATGGCTACACCTTC. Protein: CASSLPTGGDGYTF.

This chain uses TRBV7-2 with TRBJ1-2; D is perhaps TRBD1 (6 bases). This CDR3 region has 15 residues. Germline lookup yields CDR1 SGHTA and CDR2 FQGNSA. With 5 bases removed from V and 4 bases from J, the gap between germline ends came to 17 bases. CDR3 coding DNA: TGTGCCAGCAGCCTATCATACCAACAGGGCTATGGCTACACCTTC. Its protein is CASSLSYQQGYGYTF.

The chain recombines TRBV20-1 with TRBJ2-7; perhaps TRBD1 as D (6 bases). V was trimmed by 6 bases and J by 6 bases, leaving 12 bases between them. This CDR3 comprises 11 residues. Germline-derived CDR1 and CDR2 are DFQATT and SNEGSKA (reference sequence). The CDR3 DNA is TGCAGTGCGCGAACAGGGTCCGAGCAGTACTTC. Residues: CSARTGSEQYF.

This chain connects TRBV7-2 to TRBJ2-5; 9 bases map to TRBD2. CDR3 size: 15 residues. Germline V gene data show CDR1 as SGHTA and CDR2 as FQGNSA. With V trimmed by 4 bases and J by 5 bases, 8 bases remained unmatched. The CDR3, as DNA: TGTGCCAGCAGCTACGCGGCGGGGGGGCGGGAGACCCAGTACTTC. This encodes CASSYAAGGRETQYF.

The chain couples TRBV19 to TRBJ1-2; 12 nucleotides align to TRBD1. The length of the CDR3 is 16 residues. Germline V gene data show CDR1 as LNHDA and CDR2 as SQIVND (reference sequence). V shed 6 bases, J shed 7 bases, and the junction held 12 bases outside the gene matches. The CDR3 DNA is TGTGCCAGTAGGACGCCGGGACAGGGGGCTTTAAGTGGCTACACCTTC. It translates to CASRTPGQGALSGYTF.

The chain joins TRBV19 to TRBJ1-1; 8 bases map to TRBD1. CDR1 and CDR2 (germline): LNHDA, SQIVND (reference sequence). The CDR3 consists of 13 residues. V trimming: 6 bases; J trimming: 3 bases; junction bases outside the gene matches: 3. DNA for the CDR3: TGTGCCAGTAGGAGACAGGGGCACACTGAAGCTTTCTTT. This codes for CASRRQGHTEAFF.

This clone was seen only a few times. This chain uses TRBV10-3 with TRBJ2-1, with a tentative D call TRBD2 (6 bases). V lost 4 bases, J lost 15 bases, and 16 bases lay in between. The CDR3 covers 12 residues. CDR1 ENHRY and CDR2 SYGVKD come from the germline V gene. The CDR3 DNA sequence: TGTGCCATCAGTGGGGCTCGGGGGAGGTCGTTCTTC. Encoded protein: CAISGARGRSFF.

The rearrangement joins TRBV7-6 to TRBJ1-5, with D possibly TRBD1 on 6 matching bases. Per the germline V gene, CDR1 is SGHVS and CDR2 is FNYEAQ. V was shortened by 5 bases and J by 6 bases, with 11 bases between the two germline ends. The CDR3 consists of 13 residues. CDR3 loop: CASSTRGGQPQHF. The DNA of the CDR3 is TGTGCCAGCAGCACCCGAGGGGGTCAGCCCCAGCATTTT.

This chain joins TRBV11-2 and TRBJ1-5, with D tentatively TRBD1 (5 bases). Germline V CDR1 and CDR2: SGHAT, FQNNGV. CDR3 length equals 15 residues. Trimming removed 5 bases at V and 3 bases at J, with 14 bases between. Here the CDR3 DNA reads TGTGCCAGCAGCCCGGGTAGACAGAACAATCAGCCCCAGCATTTT. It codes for CASSPGRQNNQPQHF.

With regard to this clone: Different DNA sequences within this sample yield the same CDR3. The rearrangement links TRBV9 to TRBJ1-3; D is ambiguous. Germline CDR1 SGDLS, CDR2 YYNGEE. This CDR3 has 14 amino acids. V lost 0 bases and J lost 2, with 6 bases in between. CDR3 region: CASSVGSTGNTIYF. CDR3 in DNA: TGTGCCAGCAGCGTAGGTTCCACTGGAAACACCATATATTTT. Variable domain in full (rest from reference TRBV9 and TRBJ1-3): DSGVTQTPKHLITATGQRVTLRCSPRSGDLSVYWYQQSLDQGLQFLIQYYNGEERAKGNILERFSAQQFPDLHSELNLSSLELGDSALYFCASSVGSTGNTIYFGEGSWLTVV.